What follows are 14 T cell receptor beta chains derived from one specimen sequenced in a study of blood T cell repertoires in COVID-19. The table came from immunoSEQ multiplex PCR; TCRdb's copy has only in-frame clones and leaves some out. In the table there are 440,000 or so clones, about 91% of which are singletons. Sample: peripheral blood. The origin of the receptors is a woman aged 40 to 50 with COVID-19, enrolled during active disease.

This clone has just one count. The chain employs TRBV19 and TRBJ2-5, with TRBD1 identical over 7 bases. The CDR3 has 14 residues. Per the germline V gene, CDR1 is LNHDA and CDR2 is SQIVND (reference sequence). J was trimmed by 5 bases and V by 5 bases; bases with no gene match: 8. CDR3 DNA sequence: TGTGCCAGTAGTTCAAGACAGGGAAGGGAGACCCAGTACTTC. Amino acids: CASSSRQGRETQYF.

This clone was observed a single time. The chain couples TRBV29-1 to TRBJ2-1, with 10 bases identical to TRBD2. The trim removed 5 bases at V and 10 bases at J, leaving 8 bases unmatched. This CDR3 comprises 13 residues. The germline gives CDR1 SQVTM, CDR2 ANQGSEA. The CDR3 DNA sequence: TGCAGCGTTCGTCTAGCGGGAGTAGGCGAGCAGTTCTTC. It codes for CSVRLAGVGEQFF.

The chain employs TRBV7-9 and TRBJ2-7, with D tentatively TRBD1 (6 bases). Trimming shortened V by 5 bases and J by 6 bases, and 14 bases separated the two germline ends. The CDR3 consists of 13 residues. Germline loops: CDR1 SEHNR, CDR2 FQNEAQ (reference sequence). The chain's CDR3 is CASSLKQGSEQYF. The DNA of the CDR3 is TGTGCCAGCAGCCTTAAACAGGGCAGCGAGCAGTACTTC.

The chain joins TRBV23-1 to TRBJ1-1, with D possibly matching TRBD1 (6 bases). TRBV23-1 is known as an ORF, though its function is uncertain. CDR3 size: 17 residues. V gave up 5 bases and J gave up 2 bases, with 21 bases separating them. CDR3 residues: CASSLSDADRTNTEAFF. CDR3 nucleotide sequence: TGCGCCAGCAGTTTGAGTGACGCGGACAGAACTAACACTGAAGCTTTCTTT.

The chain links TRBV12-3 or TRBV12-4 to TRBJ1-1; unclear D gene. The CDR3 sequence is 11 residues long. With 4 bases removed from V and 8 bases from J, the gap between germline ends came to 8 bases. As DNA, the CDR3 is TGTGCCAGCAGTTCACTGTGGGAAGCTTTCTTT. It yields the protein CASSSLWEAFF.

This chain uses TRBV2 with TRBJ1-1; D not certain. Per germline, CDR1 SNHLY and CDR2 FYNNEI. V lost 4 bases, J lost 3 bases, and 12 bases lay in between. The CDR3 spans 14 residues. The CDR3 DNA follows: TGTGCCAGCAGTGTGTCTCAGTTTTACACTGAAGCTTTCTTT. The encoded protein is CASSVSQFYTEAFF.

This clone was seen only a few times. The chain joins TRBV11-1 to TRBJ1-1; possibly TRBD1 for D (5 bases). Trimming shortened V by 1 base and J by 4 bases, and 16 bases separated the two germline ends. The CDR3 is made up of 16 amino acids. Germline CDR1 reads SGHAT; CDR2 reads FQDESV (reference sequence). CDR3 bases: TGTGCCAGCAGCTTAGGAGGGAGGGGCGCGAGCACTGAAGCTTTCTTT. Encoded protein: CASSLGGRGASTEAFF.

This sequence joins TRBV7-9 and TRBJ1-1, with D tentatively TRBD1 (5 bases). With 6 bases removed from V and 4 bases from J, the gap between germline ends came to 15 bases. This CDR3 contains 14 residues. Germline V CDR1 and CDR2: SEHNR, FQNEAQ (reference sequence). The CDR3 DNA reads TGTGCCAGCAGTAACCCCAGGGAAAGCACTGAAGCTTTCTTT. Amino acids: CASSNPRESTEAFF.

The chain has TRBV30 and TRBJ1-1; D gene unclear. The germline V gene has CDR1 GTSNPN and CDR2 SVGIG (reference sequence). The CDR3 is 12 residues long. The V gene lost 1 base and the J gene lost 6 bases, with 9 bases spanning the gap. The CDR3 reads CAWSGPGAEAFF. In nucleotides, the CDR3 is TGTGCCTGGAGTGGCCCCGGAGCTGAAGCTTTCTTT.

The chain uses TRBV6-5 and TRBJ2-7, with D possibly being TRBD2 (7 bases). This CDR3 comprises 14 residues. The V end lost 7 bases, the J end lost 3 bases, and 16 bases lay between the germline ends. Germline V gene sequence: CDR1 MNHEY, CDR2 SVGAGI. The CDR3 spells CASTPRGGRYEQYF. For the CDR3, the DNA is TGTGCCAGCACCCCGAGGGGGGGACGCTACGAGCAGTACTTC.

The chain has TRBV27 and TRBJ2-4; 7 bases match TRBD1. The CDR3 covers 15 residues. Trimming at V came to 6 bases and at J to 5 bases, leaving 10 bases not matched to a gene. Per the germline V gene, CDR1 is MNHEY and CDR2 is SMNVEV (reference sequence). The CDR3 nucleotides read TGTGCCAGCAGCCAAGACAGGGATGACGAAAACATTCAGTACTTC. Translation: CASSQDRDDENIQYF.

The CDR3 is CASSHRLSGNTIYF. Here the CDR3 DNA reads TGTGCCAGCAGCCATAGACTCTCTGGAAACACCATATATTTT. The genes are TRBV7-2 and TRBJ1-3; D not certain. V gave up 5 bases and J gave up 0 bases, with 8 bases separating them. CDR1 is SGHTA, CDR2 FQGNSA, per germline. The CDR3 is 14 residues long.

The chain combines TRBV9 with TRBJ2-7, with 8 bases that match TRBD1. Germline loops: CDR1 SGDLS, CDR2 YYNGEE. This CDR3 is 16 amino acids long. The trim removed 2 bases at V and 5 bases at J, leaving 12 bases unmatched. As DNA, the CDR3 is TGTGCCAGCAGCGTGGGGACAGGATTCTTTTCGGACGAGCAGTACTTC. Translation: CASSVGTGFFSDEQYF.

The V gene is TRBV7-2, the J gene TRBJ2-7; TRBD2 aligns across 11 bases. From germline, CDR1 is SGHTA and CDR2 FQGNSA. J was trimmed by 3 bases and V by 4 bases; bases with no gene match: 5. The CDR3 length is 15 residues. CDR3 region: CASSYLAGGGYEQYF. Written as DNA, the CDR3 is TGTGCCAGCAGCTATCTAGCGGGAGGTGGCTACGAGCAGTACTTC.